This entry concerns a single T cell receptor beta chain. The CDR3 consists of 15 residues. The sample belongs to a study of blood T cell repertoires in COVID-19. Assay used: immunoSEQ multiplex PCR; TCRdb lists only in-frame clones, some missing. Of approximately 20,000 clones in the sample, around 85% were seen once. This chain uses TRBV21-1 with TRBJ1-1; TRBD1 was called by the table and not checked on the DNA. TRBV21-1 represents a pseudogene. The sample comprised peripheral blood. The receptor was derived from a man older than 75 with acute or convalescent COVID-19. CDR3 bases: TGTGCCAGCAGCATACGGACAGGGAGGAAGACTGAAGCTTTCTTT. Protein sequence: CASSIRTGRKTEAFF.